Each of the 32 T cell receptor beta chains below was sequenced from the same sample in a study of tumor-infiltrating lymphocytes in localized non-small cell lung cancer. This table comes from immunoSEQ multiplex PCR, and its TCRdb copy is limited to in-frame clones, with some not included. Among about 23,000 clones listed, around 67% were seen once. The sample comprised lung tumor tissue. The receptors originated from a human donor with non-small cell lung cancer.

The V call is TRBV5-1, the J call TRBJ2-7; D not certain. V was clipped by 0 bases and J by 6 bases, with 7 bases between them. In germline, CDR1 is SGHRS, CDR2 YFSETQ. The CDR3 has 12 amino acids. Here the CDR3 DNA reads TGCGCCAGCAGCTTGGGACAATCCGAGCAGTACTTC. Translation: CASSLGQSEQYF.

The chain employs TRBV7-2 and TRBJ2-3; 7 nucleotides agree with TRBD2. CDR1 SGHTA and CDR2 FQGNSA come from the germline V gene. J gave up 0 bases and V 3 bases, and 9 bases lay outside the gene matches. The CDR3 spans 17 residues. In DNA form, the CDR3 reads TGTGCCAGCAGCTTGGGGCTAGCGGTCACTAGCACAGATACGCAGTATTTT. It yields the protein CASSLGLAVTSTDTQYF.

The CDR3 DNA reads as TGCGCCAGCAGCCCCGGACAGGGGGGTTCACCCCTCCACTTT. Protein: CASSPGQGGSPLHF. This chain joins TRBV5-1 and TRBJ1-6; 10 positions agree with TRBD1. CDR3 length equals 14 residues. CDR1 and CDR2 (germline): SGHRS, YFSETQ. V lost 4 bases, J lost 9 bases, and 4 bases stayed unmatched.

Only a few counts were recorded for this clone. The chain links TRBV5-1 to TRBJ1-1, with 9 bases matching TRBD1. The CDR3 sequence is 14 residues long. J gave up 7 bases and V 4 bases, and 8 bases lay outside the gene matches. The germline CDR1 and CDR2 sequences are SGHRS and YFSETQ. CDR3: CASSATGGSIEAFF. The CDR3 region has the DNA TGCGCCAGCAGCGCAACAGGGGGCTCAATTGAAGCTTTCTTT.

The CDR3 DNA reads as TGTGCCACCAGCAGAAAACCGGGACTAGGGATCTCTGAGCAGTTCTTC. As protein: CATSRKPGLGISEQFF. The chain combines TRBV15 with TRBJ2-1, with TRBD2 matching 8 bases. Germline CDR1 reads LNHNV; CDR2 reads YYDKDF (reference sequence). The CDR3 has 16 residues. V lost 2 bases and J lost 9; bases outside the gene matches: 12.

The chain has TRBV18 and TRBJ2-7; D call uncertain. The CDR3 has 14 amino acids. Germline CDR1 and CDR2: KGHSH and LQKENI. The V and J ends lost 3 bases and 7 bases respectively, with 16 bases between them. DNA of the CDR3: TGTGCCAGCTCACCGCAAAGCCGCTACGGGGAGCAGTACTTC. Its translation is CASSPQSRYGEQYF. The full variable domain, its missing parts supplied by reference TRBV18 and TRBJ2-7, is NAGVMQNPRHLVRRRGQEARLRCSPMKGHSHVYWYRQLPEEGLKFMVYLQKENIIDESGMPKERFSAEFPKEGPSILRIQQVVRGDSAAYFCASSPQSRYGEQYFGPGTRLTVT.

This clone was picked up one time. The CDR3 loop reads CASSLNRGLNTEAFF. CDR3 DNA sequence: TGTGCCAGCAGTCTTAACAGGGGGCTGAACACTGAAGCTTTCTTT. The J gene is TRBJ1-1, the V gene TRBV6-5; 9 nucleotides agree with TRBD1. J gave up 0 bases and V 5 bases, and 4 bases lay outside the gene matches. This CDR3 is built from 15 residues. Per germline, CDR1 MNHEY and CDR2 SVGAGI.

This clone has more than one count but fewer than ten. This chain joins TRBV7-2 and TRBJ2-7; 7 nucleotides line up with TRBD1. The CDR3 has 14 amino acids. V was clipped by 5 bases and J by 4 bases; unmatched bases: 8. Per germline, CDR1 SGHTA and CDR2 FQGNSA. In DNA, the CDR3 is TGTGCCAGCAGCAAACGACAGGGAACGTACGAGCAGTACTTC. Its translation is CASSKRQGTYEQYF.

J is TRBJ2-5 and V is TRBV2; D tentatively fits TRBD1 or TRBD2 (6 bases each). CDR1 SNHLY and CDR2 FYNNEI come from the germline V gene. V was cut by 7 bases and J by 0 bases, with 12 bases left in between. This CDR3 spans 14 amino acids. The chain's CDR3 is CASNGGRYQETQYF. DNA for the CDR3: TGTGCCAGCAATGGGGGGCGGTACCAAGAGACCCAGTACTTC.

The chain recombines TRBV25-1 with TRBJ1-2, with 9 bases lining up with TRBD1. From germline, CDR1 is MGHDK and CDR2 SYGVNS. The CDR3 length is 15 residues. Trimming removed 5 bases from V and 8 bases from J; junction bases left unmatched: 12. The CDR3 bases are TGTGCCAGCAGTTTAACAGGGGGCTCTACGGTGGGCTACACCTTC. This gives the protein CASSLTGGSTVGYTF.

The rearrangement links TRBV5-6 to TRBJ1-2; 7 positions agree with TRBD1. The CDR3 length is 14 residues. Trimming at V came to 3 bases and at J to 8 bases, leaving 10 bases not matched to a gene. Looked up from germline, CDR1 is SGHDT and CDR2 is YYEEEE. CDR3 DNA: TGTGCCAGCAGCTCCGACAGGGCCCTATCCGGCTACACCTTC. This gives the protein CASSSDRALSGYTF. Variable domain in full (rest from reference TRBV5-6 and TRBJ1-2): DAGVTQSPTHLIKTRGQQVTLRCSPKSGHDTVSWYQQALGQGPQFIFQYYEEEERQRGNFPDRFSGHQFPNYSSELNVNALLLGDSALYLCASSSDRALSGYTFGSGTRLTVV.

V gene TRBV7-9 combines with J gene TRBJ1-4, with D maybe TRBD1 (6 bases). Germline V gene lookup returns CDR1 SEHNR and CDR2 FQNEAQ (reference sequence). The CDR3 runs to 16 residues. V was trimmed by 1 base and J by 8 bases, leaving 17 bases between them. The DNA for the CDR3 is TGTGCCAGCAGCTTAGGGTCGACAGGAGGTTACGAAAAACTGTTTTTT. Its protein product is CASSLGSTGGYEKLFF.

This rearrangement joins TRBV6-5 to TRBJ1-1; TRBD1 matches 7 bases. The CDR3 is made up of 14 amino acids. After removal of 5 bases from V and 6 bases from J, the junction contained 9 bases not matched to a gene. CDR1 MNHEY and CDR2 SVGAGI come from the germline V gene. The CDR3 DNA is TGTGCCAGCAGTCTAGGGGGCCCAGGCGCTGAAGCTTTCTTT. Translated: CASSLGGPGAEAFF.

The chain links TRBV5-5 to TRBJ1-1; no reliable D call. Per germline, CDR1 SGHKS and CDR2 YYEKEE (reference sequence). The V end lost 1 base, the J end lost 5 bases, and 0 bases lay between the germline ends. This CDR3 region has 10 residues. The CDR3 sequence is CASSLTEAFF. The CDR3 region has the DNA TGTGCCAGCAGCTTGACTGAAGCTTTCTTT.

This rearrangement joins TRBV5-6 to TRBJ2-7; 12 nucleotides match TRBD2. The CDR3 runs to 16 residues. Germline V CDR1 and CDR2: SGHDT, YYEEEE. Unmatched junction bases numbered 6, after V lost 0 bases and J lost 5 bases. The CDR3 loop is CASSLALAGGPDEQYF. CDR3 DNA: TGTGCCAGCAGCTTGGCGCTAGCGGGGGGGCCGGACGAGCAGTACTTC. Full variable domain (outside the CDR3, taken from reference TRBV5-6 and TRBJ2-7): DAGVTQSPTHLIKTRGQQVTLRCSPKSGHDTVSWYQQALGQGPQFIFQYYEEEERQRGNFPDRFSGHQFPNYSSELNVNALLLGDSALYLCASSLALAGGPDEQYFGPGTRLTVT.

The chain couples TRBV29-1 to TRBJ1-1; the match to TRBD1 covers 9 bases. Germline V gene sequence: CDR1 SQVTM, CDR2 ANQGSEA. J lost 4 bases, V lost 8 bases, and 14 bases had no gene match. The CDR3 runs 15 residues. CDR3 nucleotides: TGCAGCTCACGACCTCCGGGACAGGGTCTCACTGAAGCTTTCTTT. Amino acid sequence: CSSRPPGQGLTEAFF.

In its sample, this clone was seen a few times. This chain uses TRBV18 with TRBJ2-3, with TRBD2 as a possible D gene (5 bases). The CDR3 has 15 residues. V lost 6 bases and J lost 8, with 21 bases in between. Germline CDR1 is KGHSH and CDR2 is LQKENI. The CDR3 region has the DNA TGTGCCAGCTCGCCTCCCGGGCTAGCACTCGGTACGCAGTATTTT. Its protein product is CASSPPGLALGTQYF.

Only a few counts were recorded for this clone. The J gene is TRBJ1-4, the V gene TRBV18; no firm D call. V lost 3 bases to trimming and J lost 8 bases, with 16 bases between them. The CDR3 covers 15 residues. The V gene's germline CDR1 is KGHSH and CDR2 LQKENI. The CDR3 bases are TGTGCCAGCTCACCCCGAACGGCTCTCGAGGAAAAACTGTTTTTT. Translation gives CASSPRTALEEKLFF.

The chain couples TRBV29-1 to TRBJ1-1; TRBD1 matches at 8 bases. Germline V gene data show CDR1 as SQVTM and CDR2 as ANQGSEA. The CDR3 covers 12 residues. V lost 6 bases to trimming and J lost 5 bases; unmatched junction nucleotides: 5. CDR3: CSVQRTGTEAFF. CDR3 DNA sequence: TGCAGCGTCCAAAGGACAGGGACTGAAGCTTTCTTT. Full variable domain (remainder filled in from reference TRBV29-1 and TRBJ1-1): SAVISQKPSRDICQRGTSLTIQCQVDSQVTMMFWYRQQPGQSLTLIATANQGSEATYESGFVIDKFPISRPNLTFSTLTVSNMSPEDSSIYLCSVQRTGTEAFFGQGTRLTVV.

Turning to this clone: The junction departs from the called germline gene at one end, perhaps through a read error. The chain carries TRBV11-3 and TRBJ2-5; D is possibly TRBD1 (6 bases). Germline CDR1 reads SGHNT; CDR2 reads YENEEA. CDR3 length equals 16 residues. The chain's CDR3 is CASSLEPYREGETQYF. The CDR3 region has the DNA TGTGCCAGCAGCCTAGAACCCTACAGGGAAGGGGAGACCCAGTACTTC.

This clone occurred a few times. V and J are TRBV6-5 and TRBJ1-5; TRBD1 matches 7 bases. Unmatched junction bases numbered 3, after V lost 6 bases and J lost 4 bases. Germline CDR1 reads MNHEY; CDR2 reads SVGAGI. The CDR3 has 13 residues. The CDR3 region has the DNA TGTGCCAGCAGGACAGGGTGGAATCAGCCCCAGCATTTT. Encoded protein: CASRTGWNQPQHF.

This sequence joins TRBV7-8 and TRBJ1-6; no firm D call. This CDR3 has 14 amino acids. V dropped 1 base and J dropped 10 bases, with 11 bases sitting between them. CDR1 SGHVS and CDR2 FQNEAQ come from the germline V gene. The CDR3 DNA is TGTGCCAGCAGCTTAGGTTTGGGGAAGTCACCCCTCCACTTT. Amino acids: CASSLGLGKSPLHF.

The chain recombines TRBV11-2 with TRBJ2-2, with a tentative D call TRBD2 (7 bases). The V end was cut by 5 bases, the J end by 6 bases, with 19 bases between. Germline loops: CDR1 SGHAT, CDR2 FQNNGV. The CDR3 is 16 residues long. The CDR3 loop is CASSGRGGQFSGELFF. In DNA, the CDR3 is TGTGCCAGCAGCGGTAGGGGGGGGCAGTTCTCCGGGGAGCTGTTTTTT.

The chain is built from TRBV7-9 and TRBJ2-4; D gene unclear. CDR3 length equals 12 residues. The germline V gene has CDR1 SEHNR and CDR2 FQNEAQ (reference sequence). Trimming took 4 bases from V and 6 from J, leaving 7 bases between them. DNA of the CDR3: TGTGCCAGCAGCTGGGATTTAAACATTCAGTACTTC. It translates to CASSWDLNIQYF.

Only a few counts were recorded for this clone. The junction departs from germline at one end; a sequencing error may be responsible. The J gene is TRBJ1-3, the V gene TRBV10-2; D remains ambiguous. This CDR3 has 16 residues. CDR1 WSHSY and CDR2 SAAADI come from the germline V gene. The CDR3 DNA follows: TGCGCCAGCAGGGAGTCGGGAGGCCTCTCTGGAAACACCATATATTTT. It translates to CASRESGGLSGNTIYF.

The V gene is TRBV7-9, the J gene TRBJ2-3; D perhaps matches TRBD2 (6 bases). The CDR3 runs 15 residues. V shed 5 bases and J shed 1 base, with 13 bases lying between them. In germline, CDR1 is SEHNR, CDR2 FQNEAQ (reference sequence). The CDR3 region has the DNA TGTGCCAGCAGCCGGGGGTCAGAGGGCACAGATACGCAGTATTTT. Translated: CASSRGSEGTDTQYF.

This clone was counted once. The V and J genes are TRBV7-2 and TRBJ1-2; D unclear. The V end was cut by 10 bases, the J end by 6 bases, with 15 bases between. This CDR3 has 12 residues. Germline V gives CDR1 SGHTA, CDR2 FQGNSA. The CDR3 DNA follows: TGTGCCACCCTGAGTCGGATAAATGGCTACACCTTC. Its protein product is CATLSRINGYTF.

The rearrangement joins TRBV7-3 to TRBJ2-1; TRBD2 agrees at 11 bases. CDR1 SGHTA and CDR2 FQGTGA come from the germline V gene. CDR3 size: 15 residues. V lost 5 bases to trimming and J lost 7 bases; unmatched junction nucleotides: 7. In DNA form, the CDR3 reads TGTGCCAGCAGCGTTAGCGGGGGGGCTTGGAATGAGCAGTTCTTC. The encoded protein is CASSVSGGAWNEQFF. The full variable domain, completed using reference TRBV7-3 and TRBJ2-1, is GAGVSQTPSNKVTEKGKYVELRCDPISGHTALYWYRQSLGQGPEFLIYFQGTGAADDSGLPNDRFFAVRPEGSVSTLKIQRTERGDSAVYLCASSVSGGAWNEQFFGPGTRLTVL.

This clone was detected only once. The CDR3 nucleotides are TGCGCCAGCAGATCCGGACTTAGCACAGATACGCAGTATTTT. Its translation is CASRSGLSTDTQYF. The chain carries TRBV5-1 and TRBJ2-3; perhaps TRBD2 as D (5 bases). This CDR3 is built from 14 residues. The V and J ends lost 5 bases and 0 bases respectively, with 10 bases between them. Per the germline V gene, CDR1 is SGHRS and CDR2 is YFSETQ.

The CDR3 here is CASSRDSYEQYF. In DNA form, the CDR3 reads TGTGCCAGCAGTAGGGACTCCTACGAGCAGTACTTC. The chain has TRBV5-5 and TRBJ2-7, with no clear D. The germline gives CDR1 SGHKS, CDR2 YYEKEE (reference sequence). CDR3 length: 12 amino acids. The V gene lost 5 bases and the J gene lost 0 bases, with 6 bases spanning the gap.

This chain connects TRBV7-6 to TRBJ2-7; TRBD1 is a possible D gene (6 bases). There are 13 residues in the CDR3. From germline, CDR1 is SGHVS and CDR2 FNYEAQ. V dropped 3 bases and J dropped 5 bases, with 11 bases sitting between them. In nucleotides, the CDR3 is TGTGCCAGCAGCTTCAACAGGGCCGACGAGCAGTACTTC. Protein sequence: CASSFNRADEQYF. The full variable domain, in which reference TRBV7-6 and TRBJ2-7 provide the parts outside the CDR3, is GAGVSQSPRYKVTKRGQDVALRCDPISGHVSLYWYRQALGQGPEFLTYFNYEAQQDKSGLPNDRFSAERPEGSISTLTIQRTEQRDSAMYRCASSFNRADEQYFGPGTRLTVT.

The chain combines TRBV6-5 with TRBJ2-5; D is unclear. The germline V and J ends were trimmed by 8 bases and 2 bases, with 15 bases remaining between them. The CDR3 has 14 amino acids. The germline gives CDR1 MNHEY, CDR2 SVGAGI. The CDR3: CASRLWQTQETQYF. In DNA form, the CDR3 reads TGTGCCAGCCGCCTGTGGCAGACTCAAGAGACCCAGTACTTC.